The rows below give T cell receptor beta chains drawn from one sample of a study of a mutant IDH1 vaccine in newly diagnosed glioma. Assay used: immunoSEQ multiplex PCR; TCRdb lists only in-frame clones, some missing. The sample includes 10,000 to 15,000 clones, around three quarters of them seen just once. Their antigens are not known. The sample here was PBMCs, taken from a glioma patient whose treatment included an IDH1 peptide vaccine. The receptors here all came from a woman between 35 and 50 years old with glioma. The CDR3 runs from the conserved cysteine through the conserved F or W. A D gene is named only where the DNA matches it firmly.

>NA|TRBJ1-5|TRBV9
CASSVGQPQHF
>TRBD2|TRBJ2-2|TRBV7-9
CASHSSGRAGTGELFF
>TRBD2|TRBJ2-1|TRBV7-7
CASSLGLAGKDEQFF
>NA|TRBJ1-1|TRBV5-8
CASSPPTGGNTEAFF
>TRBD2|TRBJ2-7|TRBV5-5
CASSLNSPSGFYEQYF
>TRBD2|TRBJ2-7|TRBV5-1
CASSFSGNGYEQYF
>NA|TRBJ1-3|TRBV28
CASLDSSGNTIYF
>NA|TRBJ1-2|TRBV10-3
CAISVDINYGYTF
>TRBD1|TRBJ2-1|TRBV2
CASRGGSTGFGEQFF
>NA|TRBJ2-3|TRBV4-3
CASSQERASDTQYF
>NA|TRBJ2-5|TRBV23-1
CASSQCRTKETQYF
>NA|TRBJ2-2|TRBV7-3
CASSLGGSANTGELFF
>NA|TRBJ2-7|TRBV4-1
CASSQDNLLSYEQYF
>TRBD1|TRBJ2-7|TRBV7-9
CASSLGRDRAAGEQYF
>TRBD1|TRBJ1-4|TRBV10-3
CAISESRTGEKLFF
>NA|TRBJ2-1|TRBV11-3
CASSLSSLRDNEQFF
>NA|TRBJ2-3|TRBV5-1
CASSYRGRGPLDTQYF
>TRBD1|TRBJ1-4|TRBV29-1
CSTVRDRGRIREKLFF
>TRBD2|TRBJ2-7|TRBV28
CASRPPTSGRGEQYF
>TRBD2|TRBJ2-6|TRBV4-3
CASSQALAGVAGANVLTF
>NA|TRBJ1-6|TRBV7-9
CASSLREFNSPLHF
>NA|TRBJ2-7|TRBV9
CASSLTGLPTYEQYF
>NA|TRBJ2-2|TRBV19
CASSIVGLNTGELFF
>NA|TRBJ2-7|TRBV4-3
CASSQDGHSYEQYF
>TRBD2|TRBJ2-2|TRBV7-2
CASSLRLAGNTGELFF
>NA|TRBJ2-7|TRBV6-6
CASSSDRYEQYF
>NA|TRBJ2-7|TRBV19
CASSPLLGWAYEQYF